A single sample gave rise to the 16 T cell receptor beta chains below, sequenced in a study of shared clonotypes between healthy human individuals. TCRdb keeps only in-frame clones here, not all; method: immunoSEQ multiplex PCR. The repertoire includes hundreds of thousands of clones, approximately 96% of them detected once, and less than 0.13% sits in the top ten. Positively selected for CCR7, the CD45RO-negative cells used as naive CD8 cells excluded terminally differentiated effector memory CD45RA+ cells. The sample was naive CD8+ T cells sorted from blood. These receptors were taken from a woman in her 30s in good health.

As regards this clone: This sample also contains other DNA sequences that code for the same CDR3. The V call is TRBV9, the J call TRBJ2-1; D ambiguous. The CDR3 loop spans 12 amino acids. Trimming shortened V by 2 bases and J by 6 bases, and 6 bases separated the two germline ends. The germline CDR1 and CDR2 sequences are SGDLS and YYNGEE. The CDR3 sequence: CASSVSGNEQFF. The CDR3, as DNA: TGTGCCAGCAGCGTCAGTGGCAATGAGCAGTTCTTC.

The chain links TRBV6-5 to TRBJ1-1, with D tentatively TRBD1 (5 bases). The CDR3 has 13 residues. Germline-derived CDR1 and CDR2 are MNHEY and SVGAGI. The ends were cut back, 2 bases at V and 10 bases at J, with 14 bases in the middle. CDR3 loop: CASSYGVWGIAFF. As DNA, the CDR3 is TGTGCCAGCAGTTACGGAGTTTGGGGGATAGCTTTCTTT.

The V call is TRBV30, the J call TRBJ1-5, with D perhaps TRBD1 (5 bases). V shed 3 bases and J shed 2 bases, with 11 bases lying between them. The CDR3 has 14 amino acids. From germline, CDR1 is GTSNPN and CDR2 SVGIG (reference sequence). The CDR3 DNA reads TGTGCCTGGAGCTCGGTGGGGGGCAATCAGCCCCAGCATTTT. Translated, it gives CAWSSVGGNQPQHF.

This chain uses TRBV11-2 with TRBJ2-3; 10 bases line up with TRBD2. Germline V gene data show CDR1 as SGHAT and CDR2 as FQNNGV. This CDR3 is 18 amino acids long. V dropped 6 bases and J dropped 2; count of bases not matched to a gene: 14. The CDR3 spells CASRREIGLADITDTQYF. The CDR3 nucleotides read TGTGCCAGCAGGAGGGAAATTGGACTAGCGGACATCACAGATACGCAGTATTTT.

This clone occurred once. The chain carries TRBV27 and TRBJ2-2; D unresolved. Germline CDR1 is MNHEY and CDR2 is SMNVEV (reference sequence). The CDR3 covers 14 residues. V dropped 4 bases and J dropped 6 bases, with 12 bases sitting between them. CDR3 DNA: TGTGCCAGCAGTTCCCCGCTTCAGCCCGGGGAGCTGTTTTTT. Translating it yields CASSSPLQPGELFF.

This sequence joins TRBV13 and TRBJ2-3; 8 bases are a match to TRBD2. Trimming cost V 3 bases and J 6 bases; bases outside gene matches: 8. Germline V CDR1 and CDR2: PRHDT, FYEKMQ (reference sequence). The CDR3 spans 15 residues. Here the CDR3 reads CASSFRAGGGDTQYF. The DNA of the CDR3 is TGTGCCAGCAGCTTTAGGGCGGGAGGAGGTGATACGCAGTATTTT. Based on the CDR3 plus reference TRBV13 and TRBJ2-3, the full variable domain is AAGVIQSPRHLIKEKRETATLKCYPIPRHDTVYWYQQGPGQDPQFLISFYEKMQSDKGSIPDRFSAQQFSDYHSELNMSSLELGDSALYFCASSFRAGGGDTQYFGPGTRLTVL.

Here the CDR3 reads CSVEALGGREIHEQYF. The DNA of the CDR3 is TGCAGCGTTGAAGCATTAGGTGGGCGGGAGATACACGAGCAGTACTTC. The gene calls are TRBV29-1 and TRBJ2-7; 7 positions match TRBD2. This CDR3 has 16 amino acids. The V segment lost 1 base and the J segment 5 bases; nucleotides outside the gene matches: 14. CDR1 is SQVTM, CDR2 ANQGSEA, per germline.

This chain joins TRBV9 and TRBJ2-1; D might be TRBD2 (6 bases). Trimming left V 3 bases short and J 12 bases short, with 25 bases between. Germline V gene lookup returns CDR1 SGDLS and CDR2 YYNGEE. This CDR3 comprises 16 residues. CDR3 DNA: TGTGCCAGCAGCGCCCCTAGCGCGGGCCTCAATGATGGGCAGTTCTTC. Amino acids: CASSAPSAGLNDGQFF.

The chain is built from TRBV10-3 and TRBJ2-5; 9 nucleotides match TRBD2. The J call could be wrong; TRBJ2-7 is a better fit for the DNA end. The length of the CDR3 is 13 residues. Looked up from germline, CDR1 is ENHRY and CDR2 is SYGVKD. For the CDR3, the DNA is TGTGCCACCTCTAGCGGGGACCCATACGAGCAGTACTTC. Residues: CATSSGDPYEQYF.

The rearrangement links TRBV5-5 to TRBJ1-3, with TRBD1 identical over 8 bases. Trimming removed 2 bases from V and 4 bases from J; junction bases left unmatched: 5. This CDR3 is 15 amino acids long. From germline, CDR1 is SGHKS and CDR2 YYEKEE (reference sequence). The CDR3 loop reads CASSFTDRAGNTIYF. The CDR3 bases are TGTGCCAGCAGCTTCACGGACAGGGCCGGAAACACCATATATTTT.

This sequence joins TRBV11-2 and TRBJ2-7; D possibly corresponds to TRBD2 (5 bases). Trimming removed 3 bases from V and 0 bases from J, with 12 bases in between. There are 15 residues in the CDR3. Germline CDR1 is SGHAT and CDR2 is FQNNGV. CDR3 in DNA: TGTGCCAGCAGCTTTCCGGTTGGGAGCTCCTACGAGCAGTACTTC. This sequence encodes CASSFPVGSSYEQYF.

The rearrangement joins TRBV27 to TRBJ1-1, with D uncertain. The length of the CDR3 is 16 residues. Trimming pared 3 bases from V and 0 bases from J, leaving 14 bases between. CDR1 is MNHEY and CDR2 is SMNVEV in the germline V gene (reference sequence). DNA of the CDR3: TGTGCCAGCAGTTTCCGCCCGGCACACCTGAACACTGAAGCTTTCTTT. It is translated as CASSFRPAHLNTEAFF.

The chain recombines TRBV27 with TRBJ1-5; D unclear. Germline assignment: CDR1 MNHEY and CDR2 SMNVEV (reference sequence). The V and J ends lost 2 bases and 3 bases respectively, with 14 bases between them. This CDR3 comprises 16 residues. CDR3 loop: CASSLGGSASNQPQHF. The CDR3 nucleotides are TGTGCCAGCAGTTTAGGCGGGTCAGCCTCCAATCAGCCCCAGCATTTT.

The chain uses TRBV27 and TRBJ1-6; a possible D gene is TRBD1 (6 bases). Germline assignment: CDR1 MNHEY and CDR2 SMNVEV (reference sequence). Between the trimmed V and J ends, which lost 5 bases and 5 bases, there was a span of 19 bases. CDR3 length: 17 amino acids. The CDR3 region is CASSLHTGTSDNSPLHF. The CDR3 region has the DNA TGTGCCAGCAGTCTCCACACCGGGACATCGGATAATTCACCCCTCCACTTT.

As regards this clone: The sample contains more than one DNA sequence encoding this CDR3. V gene TRBV27 combines with J gene TRBJ2-6; D is ambiguous. The CDR3 sequence is 16 residues long. V was pared by 0 bases and J by 1 base, with 7 bases between. Looked up from germline, CDR1 is MNHEY and CDR2 is SMNVEV (reference sequence). The CDR3 loop reads CASSLSPGSGANVLTF. The CDR3 DNA sequence: TGTGCCAGCAGTTTATCCCCAGGTTCTGGGGCCAACGTCCTGACTTTC.

In the case of this clone: Other DNA sequences from this sample encode an identical CDR3 as well. The chain carries TRBV7-9 and TRBJ1-1, with D unclear. CDR1 and CDR2 (germline): SEHNR, FQNEAQ (reference sequence). The germline V and J ends were trimmed by 4 bases and 1 base, with 10 bases remaining between them. This CDR3 has 14 residues. CDR3 in amino acids: CASSSLLGNTEAFF. CDR3 nucleotide sequence: TGTGCCAGCAGCTCCCTTCTGGGGAACACTGAAGCTTTCTTT.